This T cell receptor beta chain was identified in a study of T cell repertoires in cytomegalovirus infection. Looking at the study overall: It was the public TCR beta signatures that indicated both CMV infection and matching HLA type. General study results and limits: The cumulative frequency of public TCR beta families identified carriers of CMV plus the relevant HLA. Dominant in the ex vivo response were TCR beta clonotypes restricted by HLA-C and specific for CMV.

For this clonotype: Its target is unknown.

The germline CDR1 and CDR2 sequences are SGHAT and FQNNGV. The CDR3 sequence is 15 residues long. V gave up 3 bases and J gave up 5 bases; unmatched junction bases: 9. From the reads, TCRdb called clonotypes with MiXCR, one entry per CDR3 protein. The sample lists approximately 190,000 distinct CDR3 sequences; roughly 28% were seen once. This receptor was identified in a human donor in good health (CMV status not recorded). Some clones in this sample may be carry-over from other donors' samples. Sample: PBMCs. This rearrangement joins TRBV11-2 to TRBJ1-1; 7 nucleotides agree with TRBD1. The CDR3 coding sequence is TGTGCCAGCAGCTTCTACGTGACAGGGAATACTGAAGCTTTCTTT. This translates into CASSFYVTGNTEAFF.